A single sample is the source of the 16 T cell receptor beta chains below, sequenced in a study of identical twins. One entry per CDR3 protein, called by TCRdb with MiXCR from the 5' RACE reads. There are 200,000 to 300,000 distinct CDR3 sequences in the sample; roughly 7% occur only once, and 3.6% lies in the top ten. These same records also appear under a second study, on yellow fever vaccine responses in identical twins.

Material for sequencing was memory (CD45RO+) T cells sorted from blood. The source is a woman aged 18-29 years in good health.

This clonotype has ten or more counts. The gene calls are TRBV5-5 and TRBJ2-2, with 7 bases lining up with TRBD2. The CDR3 extends over 18 amino acids. V lost 3 bases and J lost 2; bases outside the gene matches: 13. Germline CDR1 is SGHKS and CDR2 is YYEKEE (reference sequence). CDR3 sequence reads: CASSSTGVAGLNTGELFF. CDR3 in DNA: TGTGCCAGCAGCTCAACTGGGGTAGCGGGCCTAAACACCGGGGAGCTGTTTTTT.

J is TRBJ2-7 and V is TRBV9; D is unresolved. With 3 bases removed from V and 0 bases from J, the gap between germline ends came to 13 bases. Per the germline V gene, CDR1 is SGDLS and CDR2 is YYNGEE. The CDR3 totals 15 residues. Here the CDR3 reads CASSGGWYSSYEQYF. In DNA, the CDR3 is TGTGCCAGCAGCGGCGGATGGTATAGCTCCTACGAGCAGTACTTC.

This clonotype came up many times. This chain connects TRBV4-1 to TRBJ2-2; a possible D gene is TRBD1 (6 bases). Germline-derived CDR1 and CDR2 are MGHRA and YSYEKL. V was pared by 4 bases and J by 0 bases, with 21 bases between. The CDR3 spans 19 residues. The CDR3 DNA follows: TGCGCCAGCAGCCTCAGTACAGGGTACCTTAAAACGAACACCGGGGAGCTGTTTTTT. Amino acids: CASSLSTGYLKTNTGELFF.

This clonotype showed up just a few times. The chain has TRBV2 and TRBJ2-4; TRBD1 agrees at 9 bases. Trimming cost V 2 bases and J 2 bases; bases outside gene matches: 4. In germline, CDR1 is SNHLY, CDR2 FYNNEI. There are 16 residues in the CDR3. CDR3 region: CASSEPGQGTKNIQYF. The CDR3 DNA reads TGTGCCAGCAGTGAACCGGGACAGGGTACCAAAAACATTCAGTACTTC.

The V call is TRBV12-3 or TRBV12-4, the J call TRBJ1-5, with 8 positions matching TRBD1. With V trimmed by 5 bases and J by 7 bases, 1 base remained unmatched. CDR3 length equals 12 residues. The CDR3 DNA is TGTGCCAGCAGTCAGGGGGCCCAGCCCCAGCATTTT. It is translated as CASSQGAQPQHF.

At least ten counts were recorded for this clonotype. V usage is TRBV11-2 and J usage is TRBJ2-2; either TRBD1 or TRBD2 may fit D (6 bases each). Germline values: CDR1 SGHAT, CDR2 FQNNGV. V was trimmed by 8 bases and J by 1 base, leaving 17 bases between them. The CDR3 is made up of 16 amino acids. CDR3 sequence: CASHGGRTGNTGELFF. CDR3 bases: TGTGCCAGCCACGGGGGCCGTACAGGGAACACCGGGGAGCTGTTTTTT.

This clonotype has at least ten counts. The chain employs TRBV5-1 and TRBJ1-1, with TRBD1 identical over 9 bases. This CDR3 region has 16 residues. J lost 0 bases, V lost 4 bases, and 7 bases had no gene match. Germline assignment: CDR1 SGHRS and CDR2 YFSETQ. The CDR3, as DNA: TGCGCCAGCAGCCCCGGGACAGGGCAAATGAACACTGAAGCTTTCTTT. As protein: CASSPGTGQMNTEAFF.

This clonotype was counted between two and nine times. The chain joins TRBV6-1 to TRBJ2-7; TRBD2 might be the D (6 bases). The CDR3 has 13 residues. Germline CDR1 and CDR2: MNHNS and SASEGT. V shed 10 bases and J shed 3 bases, with 16 bases lying between them. The CDR3 spells CATQLARDYEQYF. In nucleotides, the CDR3 is TGTGCCACCCAACTAGCTCGAGACTACGAGCAGTACTTC.

This clonotype came up many times. The chain has TRBV7-9 and TRBJ2-7, with D possibly TRBD2 on 5 matching bases. Between the trimmed V and J ends, which lost 5 bases and 5 bases, there was a span of 10 bases. Germline CDR1 SEHNR, CDR2 FQNEAQ (reference sequence). The CDR3 extends over 12 amino acids. CDR3 sequence (DNA): TGTGCCAGCAGCCCCCACGGGGACGAGCAGTACTTC. It translates to CASSPHGDEQYF. Looking up the rest from reference TRBV7-9 and TRBJ2-7 gives the full variable domain: DTGVSQNPRHKITKRGQNVTFRCDPISEHNRLYWYRQTLGQGPEFLTYFQNEAQLEKSRLLSDRFSAERPKGSFSTLEIQRTEQGDSAMYLCASSPHGDEQYFGPGTRLTVT.

The table lists this clonotype with many counts. The chain joins TRBV20-1 to TRBJ1-1; no firm D call. This CDR3 region has 11 residues. Per the germline V gene, CDR1 is DFQATT and CDR2 is SNEGSKA (reference sequence). V was shortened by 2 bases and J by 0 bases, with 1 base between the two germline ends. The CDR3 sequence is CSARLNTEAFF. DNA of the CDR3: TGCAGTGCTAGATTGAACACTGAAGCTTTCTTT.

This clonotype was found many times. This chain joins TRBV7-8 and TRBJ2-1, with 12 bases matching TRBD2. CDR1 and CDR2 from the germline V gene are SGHVS and FQNEAQ. This CDR3 region has 15 residues. V shed 6 bases and J 5 bases; nucleotides not matched to a gene: 5. The CDR3 region has the DNA TGTGCCAGCAGGATGGGACTAGCGGGTCACAATGAGCAGTTCTTC. Protein product: CASRMGLAGHNEQFF.

The chain carries TRBV10-3 and TRBJ1-5, with D maybe TRBD1 (6 bases). The germline V gene has CDR1 ENHRY and CDR2 SYGVKD. The V and J ends lost 2 bases and 1 base respectively, with 12 bases between them. This CDR3 contains 16 residues. CDR3 DNA: TGTGCCATCAGTGAGAACCAGGGGATGAGCAATCAGCCCCAGCATTTT. Encoded protein: CAISENQGMSNQPQHF.

This clonotype was recorded many times. The V call is TRBV25-1, the J call TRBJ2-5; D remains ambiguous. V was cut by 2 bases and J by 2 bases, with 12 bases left in between. CDR3 size: 15 residues. The germline gives CDR1 MGHDK, CDR2 SYGVNS. In DNA, the CDR3 is TGTGCCAGCAGTGAAGTGAGGAGTGTACAAGAGACCCAGTACTTC. Amino acids: CASSEVRSVQETQYF.

The table lists this clonotype with many counts. This chain connects TRBV29-1 to TRBJ2-5, with 8 bases fitting TRBD2. V lost 4 bases and J lost 5; bases outside the gene matches: 6. The CDR3 extends over 13 amino acids. From germline, CDR1 is SQVTM and CDR2 ANQGSEA. The CDR3 sequence: CSVGLAGLETQYF. The DNA of the CDR3 is TGCAGCGTTGGGCTAGCGGGCTTGGAGACCCAGTACTTC.

The J gene is TRBJ2-3, the V gene TRBV6-2 or TRBV6-3, with D maybe TRBD2 (6 bases). The germline V gene encodes CDR1 MNHEY and CDR2 SVGEGT. This CDR3 is 16 amino acids long. V shed 0 bases and J shed 2 bases, with 12 bases lying between them. The CDR3 protein is CASSYSVAEYTDTQYF. The CDR3 DNA reads as TGTGCCAGCAGTTACTCCGTAGCGGAATACACAGATACGCAGTATTTT.

In its sample, this clonotype was seen many times. The chain joins TRBV7-9 to TRBJ2-1; 8 bases are shared with TRBD2. V was clipped by 1 base and J by 0 bases; unmatched bases: 5. Per the germline V gene, CDR1 is SEHNR and CDR2 is FQNEAQ (reference sequence). CDR3 size: 17 residues. CDR3 in amino acids: CASSLEFSGASYNEQFF. CDR3 in DNA: TGTGCCAGCAGCTTAGAGTTTAGCGGGGCCTCCTACAATGAGCAGTTCTTC.